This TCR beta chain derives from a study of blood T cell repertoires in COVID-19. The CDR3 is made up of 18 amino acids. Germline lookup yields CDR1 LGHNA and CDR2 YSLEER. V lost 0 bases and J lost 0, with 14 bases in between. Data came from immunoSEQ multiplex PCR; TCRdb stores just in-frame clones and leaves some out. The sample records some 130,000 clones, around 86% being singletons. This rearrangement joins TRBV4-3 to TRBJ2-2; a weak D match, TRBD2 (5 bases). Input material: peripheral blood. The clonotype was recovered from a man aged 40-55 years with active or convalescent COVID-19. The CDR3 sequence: CASSQESGSAANTGELFF. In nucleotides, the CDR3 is TGCGCCAGCAGCCAAGAAAGCGGATCCGCTGCGAACACCGGGGAGCTGTTTTTT.